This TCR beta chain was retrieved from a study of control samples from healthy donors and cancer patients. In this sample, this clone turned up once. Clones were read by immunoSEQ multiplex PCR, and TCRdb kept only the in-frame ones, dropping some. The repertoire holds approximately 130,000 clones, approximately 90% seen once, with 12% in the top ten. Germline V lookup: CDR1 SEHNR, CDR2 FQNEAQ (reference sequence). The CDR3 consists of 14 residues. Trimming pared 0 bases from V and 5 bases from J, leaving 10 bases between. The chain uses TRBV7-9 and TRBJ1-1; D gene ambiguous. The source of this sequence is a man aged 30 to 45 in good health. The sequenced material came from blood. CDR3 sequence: CASSLAGVQTEAFF. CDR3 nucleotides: TGTGCCAGCAGCTTAGCTGGGGTACAAACTGAAGCTTTCTTT. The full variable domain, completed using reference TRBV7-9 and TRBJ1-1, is DTGVSQNPRHKITKRGQNVTFRCDPISEHNRLYWYRQTLGQGPEFLTYFQNEAQLEKSRLLSDRFSAERPKGSFSTLEIQRTEQGDSAMYLCASSLAGVQTEAFFGQGTRLTVV.